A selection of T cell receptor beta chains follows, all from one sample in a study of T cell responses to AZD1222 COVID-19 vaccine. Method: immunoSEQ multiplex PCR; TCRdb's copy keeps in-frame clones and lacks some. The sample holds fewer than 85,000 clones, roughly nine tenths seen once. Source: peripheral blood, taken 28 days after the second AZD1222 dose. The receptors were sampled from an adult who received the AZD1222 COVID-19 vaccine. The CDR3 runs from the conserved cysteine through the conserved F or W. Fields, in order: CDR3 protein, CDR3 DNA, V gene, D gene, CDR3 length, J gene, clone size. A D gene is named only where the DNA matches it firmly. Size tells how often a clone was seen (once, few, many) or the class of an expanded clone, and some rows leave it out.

CAWSVRGLEQYF	TGTGCCTGGAGTGTGAGGGGACTCGAGCAGTACTTC	TRBV30	-	12	TRBJ2-7	-
CAWSVEGGWNSPLHF	TGTGCCTGGAGTGTAGAGGGGGGGTGGAATTCACCCCTCCACTTT	TRBV30	-	15	TRBJ1-6	many
CASSYSLAGTNEQFF	TGTGCCAGCAGTTACAGTTTAGCGGGCACAAATGAGCAGTTCTTC	TRBV6-2/TRBV6-3	TRBD2	15	TRBJ2-1	-
CASSSHLTGRSGNTIYF	TGTGCCAGCAGCTCTCATCTGACAGGCCGCTCTGGAAACACCATATATTTT	TRBV7-9	-	17	TRBJ1-3	-
CASSPGYEQYF	TGTGCCAGCTCACCGGGGTACGAGCAGTACTTC	TRBV18	-	11	TRBJ2-7	-
CASSPDRGYEQYF	TGTGCCAGCAGCCCGGACAGGGGGTACGAGCAGTACTTC	TRBV2	TRBD1	13	TRBJ2-7	-
CASSTRDRPFGNEQFF	TGTGCCAGCAGCACCCGGGACAGACCTTTTGGTAATGAGCAGTTCTTC	TRBV14	TRBD1	16	TRBJ2-1	-
CASSPGDPTYNEQFF	TGTGCCAGCAGTCCGGGAGACCCTACCTACAATGAGCAGTTCTTC	TRBV6-4	-	15	TRBJ2-1	few
CASSIMETGALNSPLHF	TGTGCCAGTAGTATCATGGAGACAGGGGCACTTAATTCACCCCTCCACTTT	TRBV19	TRBD1	17	TRBJ1-6	-
CASRTTGQYQETQYF	TGCGCCAGCAGAACGACGGGACAGTACCAAGAGACCCAGTACTTC	TRBV5-1	TRBD1	15	TRBJ2-5	-
CASSYSYLQSNQPQHF	TGTGCCAGCAGTTACTCTTACCTGCAGAGCAATCAGCCCCAGCATTTT	TRBV6-5	-	16	TRBJ1-5	-
CASSTGTGSYNEQFF	TGTGCCAGTAGTACCGGGACAGGGTCCTACAATGAGCAGTTCTTC	TRBV19	TRBD1	15	TRBJ2-1	-
CATSQGAGTEAFF	TGTGCCACCTCGCAGGGGGCAGGAACTGAAGCTTTCTTT	TRBV3-1/TRBV3-2	TRBD1	13	TRBJ1-1	-
CASSLGLANTDTQYF	TGTGCCAGCAGCTTGGGACTAGCGAACACAGATACGCAGTATTTT	TRBV3-1/TRBV3-2	TRBD2	15	TRBJ2-3	-
CASSPLQGYLSTDTQYF	TGTGCCAGTAGTCCTTTACAGGGATACCTAAGCACAGATACGCAGTATTTT	TRBV19	-	17	TRBJ2-3	-
CASGPPGPRYEQYF	TGTGCTAGTGGGCCCCCGGGACCCCGCTACGAGCAGTACTTC	TRBV12-5	-	14	TRBJ2-7	-
CASSPRTNYGYTF	TGTGCCAGCAGCCCAAGGACCAACTATGGCTACACCTTC	TRBV27	-	13	TRBJ1-2	-
CASSPANTEAFF	TGTGCCAGCTCGCCGGCAAACACTGAAGCTTTCTTT	TRBV18	-	12	TRBJ1-1	-
CASSFDVSDYGYTF	TGTGCCAGCAGTTTCGACGTATCCGACTATGGCTACACCTTC	TRBV25-1	-	14	TRBJ1-2	-
CASSKAKGSVDEQFF	TGTGCCAGCAGCAAAGCGAAGGGGTCGGTCGATGAGCAGTTCTTC	TRBV21-1	-	15	TRBJ2-1	-
CASSRSDYGYTF	TGTGCCAGTAGTAGGTCAGACTATGGCTACACCTTC	TRBV19	-	12	TRBJ1-2	once
CASRGSQNYGYTF	TGTGCCAGTCGAGGCAGTCAGAACTATGGCTACACCTTC	TRBV19	-	13	TRBJ1-2	-
CAIRRGEGEVNYGYTF	TGTGCCATCCGAAGAGGGGAAGGGGAGGTCAACTATGGCTACACCTTC	TRBV10-3	-	16	TRBJ1-2	-
CASSESKGLPTEAFF	TGCGCCAGCAGTGAGTCGAAGGGCTTACCCACTGAAGCTTTCTTT	TRBV10-1	-	15	TRBJ1-1	-
CASGIGGTQNIQYF	TGTGCCAGCGGGATTGGGGGGACTCAAAACATTCAGTACTTC	TRBV7-2	-	14	TRBJ2-4	-
CASSQDLGGLQVGYEQYF	TGCGCCAGCAGCCAAGATTTAGGAGGACTCCAAGTAGGCTACGAGCAGTACTTC	TRBV4-3	-	18	TRBJ2-7	-
CASGGAASTNYGYTF	TGTGCCAGCGGAGGGGCAGCCTCTACTAACTATGGCTACACCTTC	TRBV5-6	-	15	TRBJ1-2	few